One and the same sample provided the 30 T cell receptor beta chains below, sequenced in a study of tumor-infiltrating lymphocytes in primary liver carcinoma. Production of TCR beta cDNA used approximately 0.45 ug total RNA together with a constant-region primer. Slightly modified ARM-PCR served as the procedure for the TCR beta libraries. These libraries came from three rounds of nested multiplex PCR. The study ran its first two PCR rounds for about 11 cycles each, using TRBV1-TRBV30 forward primers and a C-beta reverse primer. TCRdb redid the calling of the multiplex PCR reads with MiXCR, one entry per CDR3 protein. This table holds about 320,000 distinct CDR3 sequences, roughly two thirds found once. Germline DNA was also extracted, while the blood RNA originated from unsorted whole blood. Source material: peripheral blood. These receptor sequences come from a man aged 35 to 55 with primary liver carcinoma and hepatitis B virus infection.

This clonotype was found once. This chain links TRBV10-3 with TRBJ2-1; D unclear. The CDR3 spans 11 residues. V was trimmed by 10 bases and J by 8 bases, leaving 12 bases between them. The germline V gene encodes CDR1 ENHRY and CDR2 SYGVKD. The CDR3 DNA follows: TGTGCCACCAGAGAGAATCATGAGCAGTTCTTC. Translated: CATRENHEQFF.

In its sample, this clonotype was seen many times. This chain links TRBV29-1 with TRBJ2-7; D is possibly TRBD1 or TRBD2 (5 bases each). The V and J ends lost 0 bases and 8 bases respectively, with 11 bases between them. The CDR3 loop spans 12 amino acids. Germline values: CDR1 SQVTM, CDR2 ANQGSEA. CDR3 in amino acids: CSVEDLGEKQYF. CDR3 DNA: TGCAGCGTTGAAGATCTAGGGGAGAAGCAGTACTTC.

This clonotype came up many times. The gene calls are TRBV4-1 and TRBJ2-1, with a tentative D call TRBD2 (6 bases). The CDR3 contains 14 residues. Trimming removed 1 base from V and 8 bases from J, with 12 bases in between. Per germline, CDR1 MGHRA and CDR2 YSYEKL. This CDR3 reads CASSQGGGIDEQFF. CDR3 in DNA: TGCGCCAGCAGCCAAGGAGGAGGGATCGATGAGCAGTTCTTC.

This clonotype has a count of ten or more. The chain links TRBV6-1 to TRBJ1-2, with 10 positions matching TRBD1. Trimming at V came to 9 bases and at J to 8 bases, leaving 12 bases not matched to a gene. CDR1 and CDR2 (germline): MNHNS, SASEGT. The CDR3 sequence is 14 residues long. This CDR3 reads CASTTTRDRGGYTF. The DNA for the CDR3 is TGTGCCAGTACAACAACCCGGGACAGGGGAGGCTACACCTTC.

As to this clonotype: Since a much larger clone is just one base distant, this may be a read error. The J gene is TRBJ2-1, the V gene TRBV6-2 or TRBV6-3; 12 bases agree with TRBD2. The CDR3 extends over 16 amino acids. Germline V gene data show CDR1 as MNHEY and CDR2 as SVGEGT. CDR3 bases: TGTGCCAGCAGCCGAGGACTAGCGGGAACCTACAATGTGCAGTTCTTC. Amino acids: CASSRGLAGTYNVQFF.

The chain links TRBV6-1 to TRBJ2-7, with 9 bases matching TRBD2. From germline, CDR1 is MNHNS and CDR2 SASEGT. The CDR3 sequence is 17 residues long. Trimming removed 2 bases from V and 3 bases from J; junction bases left unmatched: 11. CDR3 coding DNA: TGTGCCAGCAGTGAAACGCGAGGGAGACTAGCGGTCTACGAGCAGTACTTC. It yields the protein CASSETRGRLAVYEQYF.

In this sample, this clonotype turned up a few times. The chain couples TRBV30 to TRBJ2-6, with D unclear. V lost 3 bases, J lost 9 bases, and 12 bases lay in between. The CDR3 totals 13 residues. Germline V gives CDR1 GTSNPN, CDR2 SVGIG (reference sequence). CDR3 DNA: TGTGCCTGGAGCGGCCCTTGGGGCAACGTCCTGACTTTC. Translating it yields CAWSGPWGNVLTF.

The sample holds many counts of this clonotype. The chain carries TRBV6-6 and TRBJ2-7; 7 bases align to TRBD1. CDR1 MNHNY and CDR2 SVGAGI come from the germline V gene (reference sequence). CDR3 length equals 15 residues. V lost 7 bases and J lost 5; bases outside the gene matches: 14. CDR3 protein: CASTSRDSASDEQYF. CDR3 DNA sequence: TGTGCCAGCACTTCCCGGGACAGCGCCTCGGACGAGCAGTACTTC.

This chain joins TRBV29-1 and TRBJ1-1; D unresolved. Between the trimmed V and J ends, which lost 8 bases and 4 bases, there was a span of 23 bases. CDR1 is SQVTM, CDR2 ANQGSEA, per germline. This CDR3 has 15 residues. The CDR3 is CSIATPLDMSTEAFF. In nucleotides, the CDR3 is TGCAGCATTGCGACGCCTTTGGATATGAGCACTGAAGCTTTCTTT.

A remark on this clonotype: A read error may produce the germline difference seen at one junction end. The chain recombines TRBV5-4 with TRBJ1-5; unclear D gene. In germline, CDR1 is SGHNT, CDR2 YYREEE (reference sequence). CDR3 length: 13 residues. As DNA, the CDR3 is TGTTCCAGCAGCTGGGGATCCTCGGAGCCCCAACATTTT. Its protein product is CSSSWGSSEPQHF.

This clonotype was seen a handful of times. CDR3 bases: TGTGCCAGCAGTTTAGATCCCTCGGACGGTGAGCAGTTCTTC. Its protein is CASSLDPSDGEQFF. The chain has TRBV28 and TRBJ2-1; D call uncertain. V lost 2 bases to trimming and J lost 9 bases, with 14 bases between them. Germline loops: CDR1 MDHEN, CDR2 SYDVKM. The CDR3 loop spans 14 amino acids.

This clonotype was counted a few times. In DNA, the CDR3 is TGTGCCAGCAGCTTTTCACAGGGAAGGATCACCGGGGAGCTGTTTTTT. Residues: CASSFSQGRITGELFF. The chain links TRBV5-5 to TRBJ2-2; the D gene is possibly TRBD1 (6 bases). The CDR3 is 16 residues long. Germline V gene data show CDR1 as SGHKS and CDR2 as YYEKEE (reference sequence). Trimming removed 2 bases from V and 4 bases from J, with 15 bases in between.

In the case of this clonotype: A read error is possible here, since a much larger clone lies one base away. The chain combines TRBV6-6 with TRBJ2-7; 7 bases fit TRBD2. Germline V gives CDR1 MNHNY, CDR2 SVGAGI (reference sequence). CDR3 length equals 17 residues. The CDR3 region is CASSYIWGRGTSHEQYF. The CDR3 DNA sequence: TGTGCCAGCAGTTACATATGGGGGAGGGGAACCTCCCACGAGCAGTACTTC.

This sequence joins TRBV11-1 and TRBJ2-7; tentatively, D is TRBD2 (5 bases). V was clipped by 7 bases and J by 7 bases, with 23 bases between them. The CDR3 is made up of 15 amino acids. CDR1 is SGHAT, CDR2 FQDESV, per germline (reference sequence). CDR3 coding DNA: TGTGCCAGCAACATAGAGGTTTCAGGTTCGGGAGAGCAGTACTTC. This translates into CASNIEVSGSGEQYF.

The chain carries TRBV6-2 or TRBV6-3 and TRBJ2-5, with D perhaps TRBD2 (5 bases). This CDR3 is 11 amino acids long. Germline CDR1 MNHEY, CDR2 SVGEGT. Trimming cost V 7 bases and J 4 bases, with 7 bases left between them. In nucleotides, the CDR3 is TGTGCCAGCATCCGGGGAGAGACCCAGTACTTC. This translates into CASIRGETQYF.

Remarks on this clonotype: A much larger clonotype is one base distant, so this may be a read error. The rearrangement uses TRBV4-2 and TRBJ2-7, with 14 bases that match TRBD2. The V gene's germline CDR1 is LGHNA and CDR2 YNFKEQ. The CDR3 extends over 16 amino acids. The DNA of the CDR3 is TGTGCCATCAGCCAGGAAGGGACTAGCGGGAGATACGAGCAGTACTTC. Its translation: CAISQEGTSGRYEQYF.

This clonotype has more than one count but fewer than ten. The junction does not match germline at one end; this may be a read error. The J gene is TRBJ1-2, the V gene TRBV28; D perhaps matches TRBD1 (5 bases). The CDR3 spans 13 residues. Germline V gene sequence: CDR1 MDHEN, CDR2 SYDVKM. The CDR3 DNA is TGTGCCAGCAGGGGCCGGGGGAACTATGGCTACGCCTTC. Its translation: CASRGRGNYGYAF.

The table lists this clonotype with a few counts. This may stem from a read error, because a much larger clone lies one nucleotide away. This sequence joins TRBV29-1 and TRBJ1-1; the D is unclear. Germline CDR1 is SQVTM and CDR2 is ANQGSEA. The ends were cut back, 7 bases at V and 11 bases at J, with 17 bases in the middle. The CDR3 sequence is 11 residues long. CDR3: CSGMTGGTAFF. For the CDR3, the DNA is TGCAGCGGTATGACCGGAGGTACTGCTTTCTTT.

This clonotype was recorded many times. The chain employs TRBV11-1 and TRBJ2-5; weak D call: TRBD1 (6 bases). The ends were cut back, 1 base at V and 1 base at J, with 7 bases in the middle. Germline V gene sequence: CDR1 SGHAT, CDR2 FQDESV (reference sequence). The CDR3 loop spans 14 amino acids. The DNA of the CDR3 is TGTGCCAGCAGCTTAGGGACAGCCCAAGAGACCCAGTACTTC. This codes for CASSLGTAQETQYF. The whole variable domain, remainder taken from reference TRBV11-1 and TRBJ2-5, is EAEVAQSPRYKITEKSQAVAFWCDPISGHATLYWYRQILGQGPELLVQFQDESVVDDSQLPKDRFSAERLKGVDSTLKIQPAELGDSAMYLCASSLGTAQETQYFGPGTRLLVL.

Note on this clonotype: With a much larger clone just one base away, this may be a read error. This rearrangement joins TRBV29-1 to TRBJ2-1; 10 nucleotides line up with TRBD2. Germline V gene data show CDR1 as SQVTM and CDR2 as ANQGSEA. The CDR3 runs to 12 residues. CDR3 loop: CNVVWLAGGKFF. The CDR3 nucleotides are TGCAACGTTGTCTGGTTAGCGGGAGGAAAGTTCTTC.

Note on this clonotype: Relative to the germline gene, one junction end is altered; a read error may explain this. This chain uses TRBV4-3 with TRBJ1-3; D is unresolved. The CDR3 extends over 14 amino acids. Per the germline V gene, CDR1 is LGHNA and CDR2 is YSLEER. CDR3 nucleotide sequence: TGCGCCAGCAGCCAAGAGGGATATAGAAACGCCATATATTTT. Protein sequence: CASSQEGYRNAIYF.

With regard to this clonotype: The limits of the CDR3 on the DNA are not certain, so only TCRdb's listed CDR3 is given. The genes are TRBV30 and TRBJ1-2. The CDR3 length is 14 residues, termini included. CDR1 and CDR2 from the germline V gene are GTSNPN and SVGIG (reference sequence). The chain's CDR3 is CAWSVAGGTYGYIF.

The chain combines TRBV28 with TRBJ1-1, with D perhaps TRBD1 (5 bases). From germline, CDR1 is MDHEN and CDR2 SYDVKM. V dropped 7 bases and J dropped 2 bases, with 17 bases sitting between them. The CDR3 runs to 15 residues. As DNA, the CDR3 is TGTGCCAGCATCGGACAACCTCCAGTTAACACTGAAGCTTTCTTT. Protein sequence: CASIGQPPVNTEAFF. The full variable domain, completed using reference TRBV28 and TRBJ1-1, is DVKVTQSSRYLVKRTGEKVFLECVQDMDHENMFWYRQDPGLGLRLIYFSYDVKMKEKGDIPEGYSVSREKKERFSLILESASTNQTSMYLCASIGQPPVNTEAFFGQGTRLTVV.

About this clonotype itself: Just one base apart from a much larger clone, this may be a read error. The gene calls are TRBV4-1 and TRBJ2-1; the D gene is possibly TRBD2 (6 bases). Germline values: CDR1 MGHRA, CDR2 YSYEKL. This CDR3 has 17 residues. The ends were cut back, 4 bases at V and 2 bases at J, with 18 bases in the middle. In nucleotides, the CDR3 is TGCGCCAGCAGCCCAACTCTAGCGAGAGGAACCTACAATGAGCAGTTCTTC. The encoded protein is CASSPTLARGTYNEQFF.

In regard to this clonotype: An end of the junction does not agree with germline; a read error may underlie this. CDR3 region: CASRIGQGASGANLLTF. CDR3 nucleotides: TGTGCCAGCAGGATAGGACAGGGTGCTTCTGGGGCCAACCTCCTGACTTTC. This chain links TRBV11-2 with TRBJ2-6; 8 nucleotides line up with TRBD1. The germline CDR1 and CDR2 sequences are SGHAT and FQNNGV. The CDR3 runs to 17 residues.

This clonotype showed up just once. The junction departs from the called germline gene at one end, perhaps through a read error. V is TRBV5-6 and J is TRBJ1-5; D possibly corresponds to TRBD2 (5 bases). The end of the DNA aligns better with TRBJ2-3, so the J call may be wrong. CDR3 size: 14 residues. CDR1 and CDR2 (germline): SGHDT, YYEEEE. Here the CDR3 DNA reads TGTGCTAGCAACTTGGCCGGAGGTAATCAGCCCCAGTATTTT. This codes for CASNLAGGNQPQYF.

In the case of this clonotype: One junction end does not reproduce the germline sequence, and a read error may be involved. The CDR3 DNA reads as TGTGCCAGCAATGAAGAGGCGGGAGGATACAATAAGCAGTTCTTC. Protein: CASNEEAGGYNKQFF. The chain carries TRBV6-1 and TRBJ2-1; 8 positions match TRBD2. The CDR3 is 15 residues long. Germline lookup yields CDR1 MNHNS and CDR2 SASEGT.

The chain couples TRBV29-1 to TRBJ2-5; 8 nucleotides agree with TRBD1. The germline V gene has CDR1 SQVTM and CDR2 ANQGSEA. This CDR3 spans 13 amino acids. CDR3 sequence (DNA): TGCAACGTAGGAGCAGGGGGCGGGGAGACCCAGTACTTC. Its protein product is CNVGAGGGETQYF.

Comments on this clonotype: This may be a read error: a much more frequent sequence differs by one nucleotide. The genes are TRBV29-1 and TRBJ2-1; D may correspond to TRBD1 or TRBD2 (6 bases each). V gave up 8 bases and J gave up 4 bases, with 18 bases separating them. The CDR3 is made up of 14 amino acids. Germline values: CDR1 SQVTM, CDR2 ANQGSEA. The CDR3 loop reads CSIGVGAGYNEQFF. The CDR3 DNA follows: TGCAGCATTGGGGTGGGGGCGGGGTACAATGAGCAGTTCTTC.

As regards this clonotype: This may arise from a read error, as a much more abundant clone is one base away. This chain connects TRBV29-1 to TRBJ1-6; weak D call: TRBD1 (5 bases). Germline-derived CDR1 and CDR2 are SQVTM and ANQGSEA. The length of the CDR3 is 13 residues. V was pared by 3 bases and J by 6 bases, with 9 bases between. The CDR3, as DNA: TGCAGCGTTGACGGGGGGGGTAATTCACCCCTCCACTTT. Translating gives CSVDGGGNSPLHF.